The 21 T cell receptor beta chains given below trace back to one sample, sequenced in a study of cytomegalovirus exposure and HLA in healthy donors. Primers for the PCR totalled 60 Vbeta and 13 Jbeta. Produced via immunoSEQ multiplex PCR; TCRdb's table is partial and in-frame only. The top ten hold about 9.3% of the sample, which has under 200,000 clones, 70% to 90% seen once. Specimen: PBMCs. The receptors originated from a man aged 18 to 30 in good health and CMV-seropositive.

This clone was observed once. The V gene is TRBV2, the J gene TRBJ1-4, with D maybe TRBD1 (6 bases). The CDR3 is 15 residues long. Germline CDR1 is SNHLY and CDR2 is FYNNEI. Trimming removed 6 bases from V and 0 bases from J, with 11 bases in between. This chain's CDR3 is CASRSQGTTNEKLFF. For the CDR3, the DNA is TGTGCCAGCAGGTCACAGGGAACAACTAATGAAAAACTGTTTTTT.

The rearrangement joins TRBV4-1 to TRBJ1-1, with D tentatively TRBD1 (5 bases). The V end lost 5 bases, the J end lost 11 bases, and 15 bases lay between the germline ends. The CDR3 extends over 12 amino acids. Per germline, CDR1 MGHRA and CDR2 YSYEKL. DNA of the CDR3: TGCGCCAGCAGCGGGGCGCGGGGGAGGGCTTTCTTT. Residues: CASSGARGRAFF.

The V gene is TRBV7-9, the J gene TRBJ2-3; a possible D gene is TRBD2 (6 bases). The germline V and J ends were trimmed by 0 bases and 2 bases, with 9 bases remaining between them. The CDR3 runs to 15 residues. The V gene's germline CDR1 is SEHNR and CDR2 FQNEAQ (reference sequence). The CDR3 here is CASSLAGGTTDTQYF. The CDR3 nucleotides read TGTGCCAGCAGCTTAGCGGGGGGAACCACAGATACGCAGTATTTT.

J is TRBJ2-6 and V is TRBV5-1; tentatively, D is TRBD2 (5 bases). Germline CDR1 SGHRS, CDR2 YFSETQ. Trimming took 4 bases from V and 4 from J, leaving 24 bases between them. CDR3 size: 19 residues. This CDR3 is CASSDHYPKERAGANVLTF. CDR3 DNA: TGCGCCAGCAGCGATCATTACCCCAAGGAGAGGGCCGGGGCCAACGTCCTGACTTTC.

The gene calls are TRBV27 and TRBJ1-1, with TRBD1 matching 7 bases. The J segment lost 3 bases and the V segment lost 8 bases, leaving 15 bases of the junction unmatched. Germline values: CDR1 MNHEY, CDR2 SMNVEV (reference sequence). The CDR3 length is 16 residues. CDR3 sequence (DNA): TGTGCCAGCGCCCTCTTACAGGGGCAAAGGTACACTGAAGCTTTCTTT. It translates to CASALLQGQRYTEAFF.

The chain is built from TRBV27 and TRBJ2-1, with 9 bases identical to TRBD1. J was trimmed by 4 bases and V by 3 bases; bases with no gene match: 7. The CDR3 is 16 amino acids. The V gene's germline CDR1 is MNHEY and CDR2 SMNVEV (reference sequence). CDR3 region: CASSFPGQGGYNEQFF. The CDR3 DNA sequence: TGTGCCAGCAGTTTCCCGGGACAGGGAGGGTACAATGAGCAGTTCTTC.

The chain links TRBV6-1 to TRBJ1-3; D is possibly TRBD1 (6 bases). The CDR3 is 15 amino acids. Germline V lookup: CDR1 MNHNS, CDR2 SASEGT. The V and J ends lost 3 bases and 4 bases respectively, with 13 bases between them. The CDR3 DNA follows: TGTGCCAGCAGTGAGGGGACACCGCTGGGAAACACCATATATTTT. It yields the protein CASSEGTPLGNTIYF.

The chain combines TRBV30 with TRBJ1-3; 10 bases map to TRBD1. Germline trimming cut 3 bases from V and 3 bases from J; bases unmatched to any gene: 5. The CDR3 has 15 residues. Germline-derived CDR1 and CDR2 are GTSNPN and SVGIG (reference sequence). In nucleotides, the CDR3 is TGTGCCTGGAGGAGGACAGGGGGAGGTGGAAACACCATATATTTT. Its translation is CAWRRTGGGGNTIYF.

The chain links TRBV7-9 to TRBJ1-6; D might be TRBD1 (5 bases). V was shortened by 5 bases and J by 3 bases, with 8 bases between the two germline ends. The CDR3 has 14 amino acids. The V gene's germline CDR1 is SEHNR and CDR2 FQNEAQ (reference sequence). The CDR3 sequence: CASSGGGYNSPLHF. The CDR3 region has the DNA TGTGCCAGCAGCGGGGGGGGCTATAATTCACCCCTCCACTTT. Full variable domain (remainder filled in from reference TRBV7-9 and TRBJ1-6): DTGVSQNPRHKITKRGQNVTFRCDPISEHNRLYWYRQTLGQGPEFLTYFQNEAQLEKSRLLSDRFSAERPKGSFSTLEIQRTEQGDSAMYLCASSGGGYNSPLHFGNGTRLTVT.

The CDR3, as DNA: TGTGCCAGCAGCCAAGTTCGCGGAGCCGGGGAGCTGTTTTTT. Its translation: CASSQVRGAGELFF. The V call is TRBV14, the J call TRBJ2-2; D call uncertain. Germline V gene sequence: CDR1 SGHDN, CDR2 FVKESK. The CDR3 has 14 residues. V lost 1 base to trimming and J lost 6 bases, with 9 bases between them.

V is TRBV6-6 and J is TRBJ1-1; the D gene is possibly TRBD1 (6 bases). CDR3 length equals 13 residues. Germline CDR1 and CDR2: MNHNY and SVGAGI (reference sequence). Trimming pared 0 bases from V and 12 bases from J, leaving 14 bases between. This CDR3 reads CASSYSRSGETFF. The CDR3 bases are TGTGCCAGCAGTTACTCTAGATCAGGGGAGACTTTCTTT.

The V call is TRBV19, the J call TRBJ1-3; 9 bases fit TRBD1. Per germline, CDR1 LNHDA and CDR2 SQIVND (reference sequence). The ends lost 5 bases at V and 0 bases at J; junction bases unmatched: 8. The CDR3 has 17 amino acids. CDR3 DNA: TGTGCCAGTAGTCCCCGACAGGGGGGTAGCTCTGGAAACACCATATATTTT. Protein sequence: CASSPRQGGSSGNTIYF.

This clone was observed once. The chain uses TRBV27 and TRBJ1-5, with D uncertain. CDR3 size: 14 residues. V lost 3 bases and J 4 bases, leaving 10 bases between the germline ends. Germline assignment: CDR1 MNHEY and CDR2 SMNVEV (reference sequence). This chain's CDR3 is CASSFGRYNQPQHF. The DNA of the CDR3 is TGTGCCAGCAGTTTCGGGAGGTATAATCAGCCCCAGCATTTT.

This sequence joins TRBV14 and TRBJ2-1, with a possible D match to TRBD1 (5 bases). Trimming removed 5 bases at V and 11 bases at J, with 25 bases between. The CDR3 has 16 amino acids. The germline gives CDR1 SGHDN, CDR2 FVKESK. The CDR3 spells CASSFNVVGVGAQQFF. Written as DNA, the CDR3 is TGTGCCAGCAGCTTCAACGTGGTAGGGGTAGGGGCCCAGCAGTTCTTC.

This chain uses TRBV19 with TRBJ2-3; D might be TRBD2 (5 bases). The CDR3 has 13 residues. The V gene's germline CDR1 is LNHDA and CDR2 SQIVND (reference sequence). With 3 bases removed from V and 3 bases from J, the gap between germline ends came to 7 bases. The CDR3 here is CASSIPGTDTQYF. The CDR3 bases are TGTGCCAGTAGTATCCCGGGGACAGATACGCAGTATTTT.

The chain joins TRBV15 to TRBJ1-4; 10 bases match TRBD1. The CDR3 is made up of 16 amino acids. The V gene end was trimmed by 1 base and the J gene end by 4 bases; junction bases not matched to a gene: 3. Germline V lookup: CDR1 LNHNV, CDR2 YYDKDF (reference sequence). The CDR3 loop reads CATSRGTGGFNEKLFF. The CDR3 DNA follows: TGTGCCACCAGCAGAGGGACAGGGGGGTTTAATGAAAAACTGTTTTTT.

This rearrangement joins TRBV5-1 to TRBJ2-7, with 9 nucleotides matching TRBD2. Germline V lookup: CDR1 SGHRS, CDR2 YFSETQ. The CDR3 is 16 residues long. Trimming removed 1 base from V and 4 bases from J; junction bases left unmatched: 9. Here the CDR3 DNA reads TGCGCCAGCAGCTTGCGGCTTAGCGGGGGTGTTTACGAGCAGTACTTC. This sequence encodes CASSLRLSGGVYEQYF.

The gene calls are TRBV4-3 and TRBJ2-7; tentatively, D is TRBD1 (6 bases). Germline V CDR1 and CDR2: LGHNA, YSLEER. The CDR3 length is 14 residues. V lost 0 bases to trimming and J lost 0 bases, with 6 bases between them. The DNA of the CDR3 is TGCGCCAGCAGCCAAGAGGACAGCTCCTACGAGCAGTACTTC. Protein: CASSQEDSSYEQYF.

Here the CDR3 DNA reads TGTGCCAGCAGTTCCTACTCAGGGGCCAACGTCCTGACTTTC. It specifies CASSSYSGANVLTF. V usage is TRBV27 and J usage is TRBJ2-6; D is ambiguous. CDR1 is MNHEY, CDR2 SMNVEV, per germline (reference sequence). V gave up 4 bases and J gave up 4 bases, with 8 bases separating them. The CDR3 runs 14 residues.

CDR3 residues: CASSFKAGANSPLHF. Here the CDR3 DNA reads TGTGCCAGCAGCTTTAAAGCAGGGGCCAATTCACCCCTCCACTTT. The chain links TRBV5-6 to TRBJ1-6; a weak D match, TRBD1 (6 bases). The ends were cut back, 2 bases at V and 7 bases at J, with 13 bases in the middle. CDR1 is SGHDT, CDR2 YYEEEE, per germline. This CDR3 contains 15 residues.

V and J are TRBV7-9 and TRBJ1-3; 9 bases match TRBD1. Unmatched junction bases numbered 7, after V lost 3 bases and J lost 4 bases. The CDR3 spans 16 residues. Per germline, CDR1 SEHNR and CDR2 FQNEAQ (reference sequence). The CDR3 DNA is TGTGCCAGCAGCTTTCGACAGGGGGTCTCGGGAAACACCATATATTTT. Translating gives CASSFRQGVSGNTIYF.